Sequencing of this TCR beta chain was carried out in a study of blood T cells in healthy people across ages. Notes on the study in general: Diversity estimates from one million T cells were considered underestimates.

Germline values: CDR1 MNHEY, CDR2 SVGEGT. This CDR3 is built from 13 residues. Losses at the gene ends were 5 bases for V and 5 bases for J; bases not matched to a gene: 4. For the second PCR, which ran for roughly 6 to 11 cycles, a sample-barcoded 5' primer and a J-beta primer mix were used. MiXCR was run by TCRdb on the 5' RACE reads, yielding one entry per CDR3 protein. The sample contains some 1.5 million distinct CDR3 sequences, roughly 28% of which appear only once. Comments on this clonotype: Its cognate antigen is unknown.

The sample was blood. The rearrangement links TRBV6-2 or TRBV6-3 to TRBJ2-7, with 9 bases identical to TRBD2. The TCR originated in a woman aged 25 to 39 in good health. CDR3 residues: CASSRGGAHEQYF. The CDR3 nucleotides read TGTGCCAGCAGTCGCGGGGGGGCCCACGAGCAGTACTTC.